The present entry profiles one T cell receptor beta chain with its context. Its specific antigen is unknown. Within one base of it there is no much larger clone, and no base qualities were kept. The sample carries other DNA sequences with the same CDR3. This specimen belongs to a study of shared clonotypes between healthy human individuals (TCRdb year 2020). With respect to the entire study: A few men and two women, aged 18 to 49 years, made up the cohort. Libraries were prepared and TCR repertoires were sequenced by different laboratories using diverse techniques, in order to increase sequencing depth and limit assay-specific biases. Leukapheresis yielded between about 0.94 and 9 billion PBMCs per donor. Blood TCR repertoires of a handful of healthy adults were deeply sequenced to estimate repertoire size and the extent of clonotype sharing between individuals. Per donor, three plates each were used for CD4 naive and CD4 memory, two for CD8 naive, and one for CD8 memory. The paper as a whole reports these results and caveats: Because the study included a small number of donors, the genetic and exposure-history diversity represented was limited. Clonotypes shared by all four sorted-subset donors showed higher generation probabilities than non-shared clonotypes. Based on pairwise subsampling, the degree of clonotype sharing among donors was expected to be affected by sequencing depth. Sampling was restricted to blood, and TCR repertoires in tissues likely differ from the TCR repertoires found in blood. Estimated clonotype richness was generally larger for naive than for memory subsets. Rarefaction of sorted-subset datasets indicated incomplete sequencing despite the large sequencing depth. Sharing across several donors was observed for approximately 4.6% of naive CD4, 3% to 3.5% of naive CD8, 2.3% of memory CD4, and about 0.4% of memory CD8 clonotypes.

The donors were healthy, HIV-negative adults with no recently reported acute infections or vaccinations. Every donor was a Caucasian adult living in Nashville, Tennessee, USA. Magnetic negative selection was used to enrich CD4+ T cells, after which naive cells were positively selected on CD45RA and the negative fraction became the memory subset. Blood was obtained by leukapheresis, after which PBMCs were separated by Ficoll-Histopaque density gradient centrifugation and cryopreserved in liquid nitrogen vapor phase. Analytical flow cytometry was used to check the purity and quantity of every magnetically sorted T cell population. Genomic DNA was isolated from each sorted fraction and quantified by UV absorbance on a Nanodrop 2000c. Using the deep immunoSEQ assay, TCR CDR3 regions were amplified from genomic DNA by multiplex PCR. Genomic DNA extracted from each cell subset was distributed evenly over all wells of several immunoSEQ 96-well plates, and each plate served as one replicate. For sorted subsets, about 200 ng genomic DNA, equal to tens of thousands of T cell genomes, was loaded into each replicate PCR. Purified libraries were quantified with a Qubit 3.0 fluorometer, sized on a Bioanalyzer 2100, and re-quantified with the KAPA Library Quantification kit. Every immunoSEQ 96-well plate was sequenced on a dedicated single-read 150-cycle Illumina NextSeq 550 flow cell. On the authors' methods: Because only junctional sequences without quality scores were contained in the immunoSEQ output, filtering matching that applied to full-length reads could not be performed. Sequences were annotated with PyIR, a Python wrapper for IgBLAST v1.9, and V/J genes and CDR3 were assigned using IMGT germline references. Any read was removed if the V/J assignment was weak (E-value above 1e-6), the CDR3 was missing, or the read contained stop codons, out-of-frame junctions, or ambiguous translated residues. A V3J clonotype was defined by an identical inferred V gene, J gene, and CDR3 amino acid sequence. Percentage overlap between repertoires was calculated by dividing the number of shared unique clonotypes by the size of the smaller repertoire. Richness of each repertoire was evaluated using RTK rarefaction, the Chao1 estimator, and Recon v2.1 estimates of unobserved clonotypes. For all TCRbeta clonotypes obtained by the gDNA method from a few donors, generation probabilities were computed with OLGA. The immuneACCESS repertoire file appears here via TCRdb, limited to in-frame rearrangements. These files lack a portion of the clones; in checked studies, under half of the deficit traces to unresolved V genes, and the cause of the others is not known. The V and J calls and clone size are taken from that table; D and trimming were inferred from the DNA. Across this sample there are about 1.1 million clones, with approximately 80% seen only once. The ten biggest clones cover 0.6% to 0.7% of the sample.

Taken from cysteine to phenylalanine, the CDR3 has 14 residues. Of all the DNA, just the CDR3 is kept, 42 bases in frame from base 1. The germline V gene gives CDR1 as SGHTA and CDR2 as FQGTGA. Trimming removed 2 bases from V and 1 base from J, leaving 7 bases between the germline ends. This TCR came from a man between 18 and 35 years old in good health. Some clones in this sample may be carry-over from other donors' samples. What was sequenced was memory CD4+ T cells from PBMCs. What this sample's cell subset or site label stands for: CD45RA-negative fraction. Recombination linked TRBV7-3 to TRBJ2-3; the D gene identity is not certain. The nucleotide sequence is TGTGCCAGCAGCTTAGGGCCGGGCACAGATACGCAGTATTTT. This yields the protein CASSLGPGTDTQYF. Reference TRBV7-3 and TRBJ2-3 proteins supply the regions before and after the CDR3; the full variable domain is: GAGVSQTPSNKVTEKGKYVELRCDPISGHTALYWYRQSLGQGPEFLIYFQGTGAADDSGLPNDRFFAVRPEGSVSTLKIQRTERGDSAVYLCASSLGPGTDTQYFGPGTRLTVL.